The 10 T cell receptor beta chains given below trace back to one sample, sequenced in a study of early T cells in non-severe SARS-CoV-2 infection. TCRdb re-called the 5' RACE reads through MiXCR, storing one row per CDR3 protein. The sample has approximately 80,000 distinct CDR3 sequences, about 12% seen once. Sequencing was carried out using whole blood. Every receptor here comes from an adult who was a healthcare worker with PCR-confirmed SARS-CoV-2 infection or an uninfected control (not recorded which).

V is TRBV7-2 and J is TRBJ2-3, with D unclear. Germline V gene lookup returns CDR1 SGHTA and CDR2 FQGNSA. V gave up 4 bases and J gave up 5 bases, with 10 bases separating them. The CDR3 spans 13 residues. The chain's CDR3 is CASSSQPGDTQYF. DNA for the CDR3: TGTGCCAGCAGCTCGCAACCAGGAGATACGCAGTATTTT.

This clonotype was counted many times. V and J are TRBV20-1 and TRBJ2-5; D could derive from TRBD1 or TRBD2 (5 bases each). The germline gives CDR1 DFQATT, CDR2 SNEGSKA (reference sequence). The V end lost 0 bases, the J end lost 5 bases, and 13 bases lay between the germline ends. CDR3 size: 14 residues. CDR3 in amino acids: CSAREGTVRETQYF. The CDR3 region has the DNA TGCAGTGCTAGAGAGGGGACGGTCAGGGAGACCCAGTACTTC.

The chain employs TRBV29-1 and TRBJ2-3, with 7 bases identical to TRBD2. This CDR3 region has 15 residues. Germline CDR1 and CDR2: SQVTM and ANQGSEA. V lost 8 bases to trimming and J lost 3 bases; unmatched junction nucleotides: 14. The CDR3 region has the DNA TGCAGCTCCTCCGGGGCGGGAGAGGGGACAGATACGCAGTATTTT. Translated: CSSSGAGEGTDTQYF.

This clonotype occurred many times. The V call is TRBV3-1, the J call TRBJ2-7, with no clear D. CDR3 length: 12 amino acids. V shed 2 bases and J shed 7 bases, with 9 bases lying between them. Per the germline V gene, CDR1 is LGHDT and CDR2 is YNNKEL (reference sequence). Here the CDR3 reads CASSQLEGEQYF. In DNA, the CDR3 is TGTGCCAGCAGCCAATTGGAAGGGGAGCAGTACTTC.

The chain combines TRBV3-1 with TRBJ2-5; D ambiguous. Trimming left V 8 bases short and J 2 bases short, with 12 bases between. The CDR3 has 13 residues. Germline loops: CDR1 LGHDT, CDR2 YNNKEL (reference sequence). The CDR3 sequence: CASGPLVQETQYF. In DNA, the CDR3 is TGTGCCAGCGGGCCTCTCGTACAAGAGACCCAGTACTTC.

This clonotype was picked up one time. The chain combines TRBV9 with TRBJ2-5; D possibly corresponds to TRBD2 (6 bases). CDR3 length equals 14 residues. The germline V gene has CDR1 SGDLS and CDR2 YYNGEE. V lost 2 bases and J 4 bases, leaving 12 bases between the germline ends. The CDR3 DNA reads as TGTGCCAGCAGCGTTGGACTACCCCCAGAGACCCAGTACTTC. Translating gives CASSVGLPPETQYF.

This clonotype was counted between two and nine times. The chain couples TRBV2 to TRBJ2-5, with a possible D match to TRBD1 (5 bases). Trimming pared 10 bases from V and 0 bases from J, leaving 12 bases between. The CDR3 is 13 residues long. The germline V gene has CDR1 SNHLY and CDR2 FYNNEI. The CDR3 loop reads CATSTANQETQYF. The CDR3 DNA follows: TGTGCCACCTCGACAGCCAACCAAGAGACCCAGTACTTC.

The genes are TRBV28 and TRBJ2-7; D is possibly TRBD1 (5 bases). Germline V CDR1 and CDR2: MDHEN, SYDVKM. The CDR3 has 12 amino acids. V lost 6 bases, J lost 1 base, and 7 bases lay in between. CDR3 DNA: TGTGCCAGCAGGGACATTTCCTACGAGCAGTACTTC. This codes for CASRDISYEQYF.

A few counts support this clonotype. The chain recombines TRBV2 with TRBJ2-3; D gene unclear. V lost 5 bases and J lost 3, with 15 bases in between. Germline assignment: CDR1 SNHLY and CDR2 FYNNEI. The CDR3 has 15 amino acids. CDR3 region: CASSRDGKLTDTQYF. As DNA, the CDR3 is TGTGCCAGCAGTCGAGATGGGAAGTTAACAGATACGCAGTATTTT.

This clonotype was seen more than once but under ten times. The genes are TRBV24-1 and TRBJ2-2; unclear D gene. The V end was cut by 4 bases, the J end by 3 bases, with 11 bases between. Germline CDR1 is KGHDR and CDR2 is SFDVKD. The CDR3 covers 15 residues. As DNA, the CDR3 is TGTGCCACCAGTGACCAAGACACTTACACCGGGGAGCTGTTTTTT. Translation: CATSDQDTYTGELFF.